At least ten counts were recorded for the clone carrying this T cell receptor (beta chain). Via MiXCR, TCRdb re-called the RT-PCR reads, giving one row per CDR3 protein. This table has approximately 720,000 distinct CDR3 sequences, 13% to 15% appearing once. Trimming cost V 0 bases and J 3 bases; bases outside gene matches: 3. CDR3 length equals 14 residues. Germline loops: CDR1 SGHRS, CDR2 YFSETQ. The receptor comes from a female donor in good health, serving as a healthy control. The sequenced material came from memory CD4+ T cells from blood. The chain carries TRBV5-1 and TRBJ2-7; 7 nucleotides agree with TRBD1. The CDR3 DNA reads TGCGCCAGCAGCTTGGAGGGACAGTACTACGAGCAGTACTTC. It translates to CASSLEGQYYEQYF.